This T cell receptor beta chain comes out of a study of blood T cells in healthy people across ages. Study-wide findings and caveats: With naive T cell percentage, TCR beta diversity showed a strong correlation. With unsorted PBMCs, a conclusive comparison of naive versus antigen-experienced cells was not possible. Long-lived donors exceeded aged donors in naive CD4+ cells and diversity.

The V end was cut by 5 bases, the J end by 11 bases, with 27 bases between. CDR1 DFQATT and CDR2 SNEGSKA come from the germline V gene (reference sequence). The CDR3 covers 15 residues. Alongside a J-beta primer mix, a sample-barcoded 5' primer served in a second PCR lasting about 7 to 12 cycles. Each CDR3 protein is one row after TCRdb ran MiXCR on the 5' RACE reads. There are some 780,000 distinct CDR3 sequences in the sample; roughly three fifths occur only once, and around a quarter lies in the top ten. Remarks on this clonotype: The target antigen is unknown.

Sequencing was performed on blood. The genes are TRBV20-1 and TRBJ2-5, with a possible D match to TRBD1 (6 bases). This clonotype originated in a man aged 35 to 55 in good health. CDR3 sequence reads: CSAERLTRGYNEQYF. The DNA for the CDR3 is TGCAGTGCTGAAAGGCTTACCAGGGGTTACAATGAGCAGTACTTC.